This entry lists 21 T cell receptor beta chains sequenced from one sample in a study of cytomegalovirus exposure and HLA in healthy donors. A multiplex PCR was run with 60 Vbeta primers and 13 Jbeta primers. Clones were sequenced by immunoSEQ multiplex PCR, and TCRdb holds only the in-frame ones, with some missing. The repertoire consists of around 54,000 clones, with about four fifths occurring once and the leading ten covering 2.5% to 3.5%. What was sequenced was PBMCs. The receptors come from a woman between 18 and 30 years old in good health and CMV-seronegative.

On this clone itself: At one end the junction does not follow the germline gene, possibly because of a read error. The rearrangement links TRBV4-2 to TRBJ2-6; D is perhaps TRBD1 (5 bases). CDR3 length equals 16 residues. The V gene's germline CDR1 is LGHNA and CDR2 YNFKEQ. DNA of the CDR3: TGTGCCAGCAGCCAAGGGGCCGACTCTGGGGCCAACGGCCTGACTTTC. Translation gives CASSQGADSGANGLTF.

CDR3 region: CASSFGQGPNYGYTF. The CDR3, as DNA: TGTGCCAGCAGCTTTGGACAGGGGCCTAACTATGGCTACACCTTC. This chain joins TRBV9 and TRBJ1-2, with 9 bases fitting TRBD1. Germline CDR1 and CDR2: SGDLS and YYNGEE. The CDR3 is made up of 15 amino acids. With 4 bases clipped from V and 0 bases from J, the junction kept 4 bases outside the gene matches.

A word on this clone: The junction departs from the called germline gene at one end, perhaps through a read error. The gene calls are TRBV19 and TRBJ2-6; TRBD1 might be the D (7 bases). The CDR3 is 15 residues long. Germline V gives CDR1 LNHDA, CDR2 SQIVND (reference sequence). CDR3 protein: CASSTGEAGANGLTF. As DNA, the CDR3 is TGTGCCAGTAGCACAGGGGAGGCTGGGGCCAACGGCCTGACTTTC.

The chain uses TRBV27 and TRBJ2-7; 8 bases agree with TRBD2. CDR1 is MNHEY and CDR2 is SMNVEV in the germline V gene (reference sequence). The CDR3 contains 14 residues. After removal of 6 bases from V and 5 bases from J, the junction contained 9 bases not matched to a gene. In nucleotides, the CDR3 is TGTGCCAGCAGGTCGGGACTAGTATTCCACGAGCAGTACTTC. Translated, it gives CASRSGLVFHEQYF.

V and J are TRBV4-1 and TRBJ1-5; no clear D gene. Trimming left V 1 base short and J 0 bases short, with 10 bases between. CDR1 MGHRA and CDR2 YSYEKL come from the germline V gene. The CDR3 contains 16 residues. The CDR3 region is CASSQALAYSNQPQHF. The CDR3 nucleotides read TGCGCCAGCAGCCAAGCACTTGCCTATAGCAATCAGCCCCAGCATTTT.

The gene calls are TRBV6-5 and TRBJ2-7, with TRBD2 identical over 9 bases. The germline CDR1 and CDR2 sequences are MNHEY and SVGAGI. CDR3 length: 15 amino acids. J gave up 5 bases and V 2 bases, and 7 bases lay outside the gene matches. CDR3 loop: CASSYGREGLNEQYF. The CDR3 nucleotides read TGTGCCAGCAGTTACGGGCGGGAGGGCCTCAACGAGCAGTACTTC.

V gene TRBV19 combines with J gene TRBJ2-3; 8 bases map to TRBD2. Germline CDR1 and CDR2: LNHDA and SQIVND (reference sequence). V lost 1 base, J lost 0 bases, and 0 bases stayed unmatched. There are 15 residues in the CDR3. The CDR3 nucleotides are TGTGCCAGTAGTATAGTAGCGGGAAGCACAGATACGCAGTATTTT. Protein sequence: CASSIVAGSTDTQYF.

This rearrangement joins TRBV11-2 to TRBJ2-7, with 8 bases fitting TRBD2. V lost 6 bases to trimming and J lost 1 base; unmatched junction nucleotides: 8. Germline V gene lookup returns CDR1 SGHAT and CDR2 FQNNGV. The CDR3 extends over 15 amino acids. CDR3 residues: CASRPVGGRSYEQYF. The CDR3 coding sequence is TGTGCCAGCAGACCAGTGGGCGGGAGGTCCTACGAGCAGTACTTC. Supplemented by reference TRBV11-2 and TRBJ2-7, the full variable domain reads EAGVAQSPRYKIIEKRQSVAFWCNPISGHATLYWYQQILGQGPKLLIQFQNNGVVDDSQLPKDRFSAERLKGVDSTLKIQPAKLEDSAVYLCASRPVGGRSYEQYFGPGTRLTVT.

The V gene is TRBV5-6, the J gene TRBJ1-1; possible D gene TRBD1, 5 bases. The V gene lost 0 bases and the J gene lost 0 bases, with 15 bases spanning the gap. CDR3 length: 17 amino acids. Germline V CDR1 and CDR2: SGHDT, YYEEEE. In DNA, the CDR3 is TGTGCCAGCAGCTTGGAGTTAAGCAGGGATATGAACACTGAAGCTTTCTTT. Translating it yields CASSLELSRDMNTEAFF.

The chain combines TRBV9 with TRBJ1-3, with TRBD1 as a possible D gene (6 bases). The CDR3 consists of 13 residues. The V end was cut by 1 base, the J end by 8 bases, with 10 bases between. Germline V gene data show CDR1 as SGDLS and CDR2 as YYNGEE. The CDR3, as DNA: TGTGCCAGCAGCGTACCAGGGGCGGACACCATATATTTT. Encoded protein: CASSVPGADTIYF.

The chain carries TRBV29-1 and TRBJ1-2; 8 bases are shared with TRBD1. The CDR3 loop spans 13 amino acids. Germline CDR1 is SQVTM and CDR2 is ANQGSEA. With V trimmed by 5 bases and J by 3 bases, 5 bases remained unmatched. The CDR3 DNA reads TGCAGCGTTAAGGACAGGGAGGACTATGGCTACACCTTC. Translating gives CSVKDREDYGYTF.

The genes are TRBV30 and TRBJ2-5; 11 bases line up with TRBD1. Germline CDR1 and CDR2: GTSNPN and SVGIG (reference sequence). The CDR3 totals 18 residues. The J segment lost 1 base and the V segment lost 0 bases, leaving 10 bases of the junction unmatched. The CDR3 sequence is CAWSVAFPGQGAQETQYF. DNA for the CDR3: TGTGCCTGGAGTGTAGCCTTTCCCGGACAGGGGGCCCAAGAGACCCAGTACTTC.

CDR3 in amino acids: CASTRGRGDNEQFF. As DNA, the CDR3 is TGTGCCAGCACCCGGGGCAGGGGGGACAATGAGCAGTTCTTC. V usage is TRBV27 and J usage is TRBJ2-1, with D perhaps TRBD1 (7 bases). The CDR3 runs 14 residues. V shed 7 bases and J shed 5 bases, with 15 bases lying between them. CDR1 is MNHEY, CDR2 SMNVEV, per germline (reference sequence).

The table lists this clone with a few counts. The chain uses TRBV25-1 and TRBJ1-1, with D perhaps TRBD1 (5 bases). Per germline, CDR1 MGHDK and CDR2 SYGVNS. The CDR3 runs 14 residues. The V and J ends lost 4 bases and 0 bases respectively, with 9 bases between them. The CDR3: CASSATVMNTEAFF. CDR3 coding DNA: TGTGCCAGCAGTGCGACAGTAATGAACACTGAAGCTTTCTTT.

This clone was seen more than once but under ten times. This chain joins TRBV27 and TRBJ2-1; perhaps TRBD1 as D (5 bases). The CDR3 contains 14 residues. Germline CDR1 is MNHEY and CDR2 is SMNVEV (reference sequence). V was shortened by 0 bases and J by 8 bases, with 11 bases between the two germline ends. CDR3 nucleotides: TGTGCCAGCAGTTTATCGGTGGACATCGATGAGCAGTTCTTC. Translation: CASSLSVDIDEQFF.

The chain employs TRBV2 and TRBJ2-3; 14 bases agree with TRBD2. The CDR3 runs to 17 residues. V shed 4 bases and J 3 bases; nucleotides not matched to a gene: 6. The V gene's germline CDR1 is SNHLY and CDR2 FYNNEI. The DNA of the CDR3 is TGTGCCAGCAGTGGGACTAGCGGGAGGAAGAGGACAGATACGCAGTATTTT. Its translation: CASSGTSGRKRTDTQYF.

This rearrangement joins TRBV5-6 to TRBJ2-1, with 7 bases aligning to TRBD2. The length of the CDR3 is 17 residues. Losses at the gene ends were 0 bases for V and 9 bases for J; bases not matched to a gene: 15. Germline V gives CDR1 SGHDT, CDR2 YYEEEE. This chain's CDR3 is CASSLAGWDGRVVEQFF. The CDR3 nucleotides read TGTGCCAGCAGCTTGGCGGGGTGGGATGGGAGGGTCGTTGAGCAGTTCTTC. The full variable domain, with the rest looked up from reference TRBV5-6 and TRBJ2-1, is DAGVTQSPTHLIKTRGQQVTLRCSPKSGHDTVSWYQQALGQGPQFIFQYYEEEERQRGNFPDRFSGHQFPNYSSELNVNALLLGDSALYLCASSLAGWDGRVVEQFFGPGTRLTVL.

V and J are TRBV4-1 and TRBJ2-3; 10 positions agree with TRBD1. CDR1 is MGHRA and CDR2 is YSYEKL in the germline V gene. J was trimmed by 0 bases and V by 0 bases; bases with no gene match: 9. The CDR3 has 19 residues. CDR3 in amino acids: CASSQESGQGTSSTDTQYF. DNA for the CDR3: TGCGCCAGCAGCCAAGAATCGGGACAGGGGACATCCAGCACAGATACGCAGTATTTT.

With regard to this clone: An end of the junction differs from the germline gene, which may be a read error. CDR3 nucleotides: TGTGCCAGCAGGGGGGACTTCTCTGGGGCCAACGGCCTGACTTTC. This encodes CASRGDFSGANGLTF. This chain connects TRBV2 to TRBJ2-6, with D tentatively TRBD2 (6 bases). The germline CDR1 and CDR2 sequences are SNHLY and FYNNEI. The CDR3 is made up of 15 amino acids.

The J gene is TRBJ1-2, the V gene TRBV5-6; no reliable D call. The CDR3 covers 12 residues. The V gene lost 1 base and the J gene lost 8 bases, with 9 bases spanning the gap. Per the germline V gene, CDR1 is SGHDT and CDR2 is YYEEEE. CDR3 in DNA: TGTGCCAGCAGCTTGCAGGTCGGAGGCTACACCTTC. Protein product: CASSLQVGGYTF.

The chain combines TRBV29-1 with TRBJ2-7; 8 bases are shared with TRBD1. With V trimmed by 3 bases and J by 2 bases, 6 bases remained unmatched. CDR3 size: 14 residues. Germline V lookup: CDR1 SQVTM, CDR2 ANQGSEA. In nucleotides, the CDR3 is TGCAGCGTTGAGGGGTGGGGACAGGCCTACGAGCAGTACTTC. This gives the protein CSVEGWGQAYEQYF.